This T cell receptor beta chain was observed in a study of T cells in localized non-small cell lung cancer. Points from the study as a whole: Paired adjacent lung recovered a median around 62 of the top 100 tumor clones. Longer overall survival accompanied higher blood T cell density. Of the tissues analyzed, uninvolved adjacent lung showed maximal T cell clonality, greater than tumor. Owing to sequencing of a solitary tumor region, heterogeneity cannot be discounted.

V was pared by 5 bases and J by 5 bases, with 16 bases between. This CDR3 comprises 14 residues. Germline loops: CDR1 MNHEY, CDR2 SMNVEV (reference sequence). Of note for this clone: Its antigen is not known.

Assay: immunoSEQ multiplex PCR; the TCRdb copy retains only in-frame clones and omits some. The sample lists around 31,000 clones, about 89% occurring once. This sequence originates from a woman aged 40-69 years with stage I lung adenocarcinoma. The chain combines TRBV27 with TRBJ2-7, with a weak D call TRBD1 (6 bases). The material sequenced was peripheral blood, taken before any cancer treatment. The CDR3, as DNA: TGTGCCAGCAGTAAGGCGGACAGCGTGGACGAGCAGTACTTC. Amino acids: CASSKADSVDEQYF.